Listed here is a single TCR beta chain. Its antigen is unidentified. Since a much larger clone is just one base distant, this may be a read error. This sample is part of a study of identical twins. Broader study findings: The conclusions drew on cross-sectional statistical analysis instead of tracking the same donors. Excess low generation probability was seen in twin-shared out-of-frame alpha sequences.

TCRdb processed the 5' RACE reads anew with MiXCR; each CDR3 protein has one entry. The sample includes some 1,700,000 distinct CDR3 sequences, more than 30% seen only once; the top ten take 0.25% to 0.3%. This TCR came from a newborn girl in good health. Sequenced sample: cord blood.

The CDR3, as DNA: TGTGCCAGCAGTTTAGCGGGAGGAGGGTACGTGCAGTACTTC. As protein: CASSLAGGGYVQYF. The chain recombines TRBV28 with TRBJ2-4; TRBD2 matches 8 bases. The CDR3 sequence is 14 residues long. The V and J ends lost 2 bases and 13 bases, in that order; junction bases with no gene match: 10. Germline assignment: CDR1 MDHEN and CDR2 SYDVKM.